This passage covers 26 T cell receptor beta chains from one sample sequenced in a study of CD8+ T cells in alopecia areata. Stated treatment: oral pan-JAK inhibitor, 5-10 mg twice daily. RNA was isolated and reverse transcribed to cDNA, the sequencing template. The repertoire was sequenced with immunoSEQ multiplex PCR; TCRdb's copy has only in-frame clones and lacks some. The data contain around 200,000 clones, 64% of them seen just once; the ten biggest clones take up around 4%. The material was CD4+ T cells sorted from blood, obtained at week 4, from a patient treated with tofacitinib. These receptors all stem from a human donor with alopecia areata.

The chain combines TRBV7-8 with TRBJ2-7; no clear D. Germline-derived CDR1 and CDR2 are SGHVS and FQNEAQ. This CDR3 comprises 13 residues. Trimming shortened V by 5 bases and J by 3 bases, and 11 bases separated the two germline ends. The CDR3 region is CASSPRAFYEQYF. The DNA of the CDR3 is TGTGCCAGCAGCCCCCGAGCCTTCTACGAGCAGTACTTC.

The J gene is TRBJ2-7, the V gene TRBV30; 7 nucleotides align to TRBD2. Germline lookup yields CDR1 GTSNPN and CDR2 SVGIG (reference sequence). Trimming took 4 bases from V and 5 from J; bases not matched to a gene: 8. The CDR3 loop spans 13 amino acids. The CDR3, as DNA: TGTGCCTGGACCATGAACCGGGGGGACGAGCAGTACTTC. Protein product: CAWTMNRGDEQYF.

The CDR3 loop reads CASSRTGGGNGYTF. The DNA of the CDR3 is TGTGCCAGCAGCCGAACAGGGGGCGGGAATGGCTACACCTTC. The rearrangement links TRBV5-4 to TRBJ1-2; 9 bases are shared with TRBD1. Trimming removed 4 bases from V and 6 bases from J; junction bases left unmatched: 7. The CDR3 spans 14 residues. The V gene's germline CDR1 is SGHNT and CDR2 YYREEE (reference sequence).

The gene calls are TRBV6-1 and TRBJ1-2, with D possibly TRBD1 on 5 matching bases. This CDR3 region has 15 residues. Per germline, CDR1 MNHNS and CDR2 SASEGT. V was trimmed by 6 bases and J by 4 bases, leaving 18 bases between them. The DNA of the CDR3 is TGTGCCAGCAGACTCCCGGCGGGAAGGGGCTATGGCTACACCTTC. Protein: CASRLPAGRGYGYTF.

The rearrangement joins TRBV15 to TRBJ1-4, with TRBD1 matching over 9 bases. Losses at the gene ends were 4 bases for V and 6 bases for J; bases not matched to a gene: 3. In germline, CDR1 is LNHNV, CDR2 YYDKDF (reference sequence). The CDR3 sequence is 14 residues long. CDR3 residues: CATSMGQGDEKLFF. CDR3 coding DNA: TGTGCCACCAGCATGGGACAGGGAGATGAAAAACTGTTTTTT. Full variable domain (missing parts from reference TRBV15 and TRBJ1-4): DAMVIQNPRYQVTQFGKPVTLSCSQTLNHNVMYWYQQKSSQAPKLLFHYYDKDFNNEADTPDNFQSRRPNTSFCFLDIRSPGLGDTAMYLCATSMGQGDEKLFFGSGTQLSVL.

This chain links TRBV5-1 with TRBJ1-6; TRBD1 agrees at 7 bases. V lost 3 bases, J lost 5 bases, and 5 bases stayed unmatched. CDR3 length: 15 amino acids. CDR1 and CDR2 (germline): SGHRS, YFSETQ. Here the CDR3 reads CASSSTTGDNSPLHF. Here the CDR3 DNA reads TGCGCCAGCAGCTCAACAACAGGGGATAATTCACCCCTCCACTTT.

This clone was observed a few times. V and J are TRBV7-9 and TRBJ2-7; possible D gene TRBD1, 6 bases. CDR1 is SEHNR, CDR2 FQNEAQ, per germline (reference sequence). Trimming pared 3 bases from V and 1 base from J, leaving 7 bases between. The CDR3 runs to 13 residues. The CDR3 coding sequence is TGTGCCAGCAGCTTTGGACAGTCCTACGAGCAGTACTTC. As protein: CASSFGQSYEQYF.

The chain uses TRBV28 and TRBJ1-2; D is ambiguous. Trimming stripped 6 bases from V and 3 bases from J, with 5 bases between. This CDR3 has 11 amino acids. Germline V CDR1 and CDR2: MDHEN, SYDVKM. The CDR3 region has the DNA TGTGCCAGCAGAGTGGACTATGGCTACACCTTC. Translating it yields CASRVDYGYTF.

This clone has just a few counts. The chain has TRBV27 and TRBJ2-1; maybe TRBD1 (7 bases). V lost 6 bases and J lost 0, with 18 bases in between. Germline values: CDR1 MNHEY, CDR2 SMNVEV (reference sequence). The CDR3 has 17 residues. This CDR3 is CASSPRWGDSSYNEQFF. For the CDR3, the DNA is TGTGCCAGCAGCCCCCGGTGGGGGGACAGCTCCTACAATGAGCAGTTCTTC.

The chain has TRBV2 and TRBJ1-2; D call uncertain. This CDR3 is built from 15 residues. From germline, CDR1 is SNHLY and CDR2 FYNNEI. The V end lost 8 bases, the J end lost 7 bases, and 23 bases lay between the germline ends. The CDR3 region has the DNA TGTGCCAGCTGTTCCTCGGCCTCGGCGGTGGGTGGCTACACCTTC. The encoded protein is CASCSSASAVGGYTF.

The rearrangement links TRBV7-2 to TRBJ2-5, with 9 bases identical to TRBD2. The length of the CDR3 is 17 residues. Germline trimming cut 1 base from V and 4 bases from J; bases unmatched to any gene: 10. Germline assignment: CDR1 SGHTA and CDR2 FQGNSA. The CDR3 reads CASSLVSGLAGSETQYF. The CDR3 DNA reads TGTGCCAGCAGCTTAGTGTCTGGGCTAGCGGGGTCAGAGACCCAGTACTTC. The full variable domain, rest sourced from reference TRBV7-2 and TRBJ2-5, is GAGVSQSPSNKVTEKGKDVELRCDPISGHTALYWYRQSLGQGLEFLIYFQGNSAPDKSGLPSDRFSAERTGGSVSTLTIQRTQQEDSAVYLCASSLVSGLAGSETQYFGPGTRLLVL.

The rearrangement uses TRBV18 and TRBJ1-4, with D uncertain. Trimming pared 4 bases from V and 0 bases from J, leaving 6 bases between. Germline V gene lookup returns CDR1 KGHSH and CDR2 LQKENI. CDR3 size: 14 residues. CDR3 sequence: CASSLRTTNEKLFF. DNA for the CDR3: TGTGCCAGCTCACTACGGACAACTAATGAAAAACTGTTTTTT.

The chain carries TRBV6-1 and TRBJ2-3; maybe TRBD1 (6 bases). The CDR3 loop spans 16 amino acids. V was shortened by 2 bases and J by 1 base, with 13 bases between the two germline ends. Germline V CDR1 and CDR2: MNHNS, SASEGT. The CDR3 DNA sequence: TGTGCCAGCAGTGAACAGGGGCTGAGAGGCACAGATACGCAGTATTTT. This translates into CASSEQGLRGTDTQYF.

Written as DNA, the CDR3 is TGTGCCAGCAGCTTCGGTGAGCACGAGACCCAGTACTTC. Protein: CASSFGEHETQYF. The chain is built from TRBV11-2 and TRBJ2-5; D not resolved. CDR1 is SGHAT and CDR2 is FQNNGV in the germline V gene. V was trimmed by 3 bases and J by 5 bases, leaving 10 bases between them. The CDR3 has 13 residues.

This clone has a handful of counts. The chain couples TRBV2 to TRBJ2-4; the D gene is possibly TRBD1 (6 bases). The CDR3 has 16 amino acids. Germline CDR1 and CDR2: SNHLY and FYNNEI. Between the trimmed V and J ends, which lost 6 bases and 0 bases, there was a span of 15 bases. CDR3: CASSVDRLLAKNIQYF. In DNA, the CDR3 is TGTGCCAGCAGCGTTGACAGGTTACTAGCCAAAAACATTCAGTACTTC.

The genes are TRBV2 and TRBJ2-4; possible D gene TRBD2, 6 bases. V was trimmed by 4 bases and J by 6 bases, leaving 10 bases between them. This CDR3 spans 13 amino acids. The germline V gene encodes CDR1 SNHLY and CDR2 FYNNEI. The CDR3 sequence is CASSAGEVNIQYF. The CDR3 DNA sequence: TGTGCCAGCAGTGCCGGGGAGGTAAACATTCAGTACTTC.

The chain is built from TRBV7-9 and TRBJ2-3, with 11 bases matching TRBD2. Trimming removed 3 bases from V and 5 bases from J; junction bases left unmatched: 4. CDR1 is SEHNR and CDR2 is FQNEAQ in the germline V gene (reference sequence). The CDR3 has 15 residues. The CDR3: CASSFSGGAGDTQYF. The CDR3 nucleotides read TGTGCCAGCAGCTTTAGCGGGGGGGCCGGAGATACGCAGTATTTT.

The chain couples TRBV10-3 to TRBJ2-7; possible D gene TRBD2, 7 bases. In germline, CDR1 is ENHRY, CDR2 SYGVKD. V was trimmed by 7 bases and J by 1 base, leaving 14 bases between them. This CDR3 has 14 amino acids. DNA for the CDR3: TGTGCCATCACCAAGAGCGGGACATCCTACGAGCAGTACTTC. Its protein product is CAITKSGTSYEQYF.

This clone has just one count. The rearrangement links TRBV27 to TRBJ2-1; TRBD2 aligns across 13 bases. The V and J ends lost 3 bases and 7 bases, in that order; junction bases with no gene match: 6. The CDR3 extends over 16 amino acids. CDR1 MNHEY and CDR2 SMNVEV come from the germline V gene (reference sequence). The CDR3 coding sequence is TGTGCCAGCAGTTTTTTACTAGCGGGGGGGCGGAATGAGCAGTTCTTC. This gives the protein CASSFLLAGGRNEQFF.

There are a few counts of this clone. This sequence joins TRBV27 and TRBJ2-1; TRBD2 is a possible D gene (7 bases). The CDR3 is made up of 14 amino acids. The ends were cut back, 6 bases at V and 3 bases at J, with 12 bases in the middle. The germline V gene has CDR1 MNHEY and CDR2 SMNVEV (reference sequence). For the CDR3, the DNA is TGTGCCAGCAGGGGAGGGGGGCGCTACAATGAGCAGTTCTTC. It is translated as CASRGGGRYNEQFF.

The chain employs TRBV4-1 and TRBJ2-3; 8 bases are a match to TRBD2. This CDR3 spans 17 amino acids. V gave up 3 bases and J gave up 0 bases; unmatched junction bases: 8. CDR1 and CDR2 from the germline V gene are MGHRA and YSYEKL. CDR3 loop: CASSHAGGAYSTDTQYF. Here the CDR3 DNA reads TGCGCCAGCAGCCATGCCGGGGGGGCATATAGCACAGATACGCAGTATTTT.

V and J are TRBV29-1 and TRBJ2-3; 12 bases fit TRBD2. Germline assignment: CDR1 SQVTM and CDR2 ANQGSEA. J lost 7 bases, V lost 2 bases, and 7 bases had no gene match. The CDR3 has 15 amino acids. The CDR3 spells CSVEWLAGGRYTQYF. The CDR3 nucleotides are TGCAGCGTTGAATGGCTAGCGGGGGGGCGATATACGCAGTATTTT.

This clone was seen only a few times. The chain uses TRBV29-1 and TRBJ2-7; 10 nucleotides match TRBD2. Germline trimming cut 2 bases from V and 5 bases from J; bases unmatched to any gene: 6. CDR3 length equals 14 residues. Germline V gives CDR1 SQVTM, CDR2 ANQGSEA. The CDR3 sequence: CSVEKGLAKDEQYF. CDR3 nucleotide sequence: TGCAGCGTTGAAAAGGGACTAGCGAAAGACGAGCAGTACTTC.

The J gene is TRBJ2-7, the V gene TRBV27; 9 nucleotides match TRBD2. The junction had 10 bases not matched to a gene; V was cut back by 6 bases and J by 4 bases. Germline V gene data show CDR1 as MNHEY and CDR2 as SMNVEV (reference sequence). CDR3 size: 15 residues. The CDR3 DNA follows: TGTGCCAGCAGACCCCCGGCGGGGGGGCGGTACGAGCAGTACTTC. This codes for CASRPPAGGRYEQYF.

A single count supports this clone. CDR3 coding DNA: TGTGCCAGCAGCTTGGGGGGGGCCCCCTATAATTCACCCCTCCACTTT. It codes for CASSLGGAPYNSPLHF. The chain carries TRBV7-2 and TRBJ1-6; TRBD1 might be the D (6 bases). The V gene lost 3 bases and the J gene lost 2 bases, with 11 bases spanning the gap. Germline V gives CDR1 SGHTA, CDR2 FQGNSA. The CDR3 is 16 residues long.

This clone has a handful of counts. This rearrangement joins TRBV7-2 to TRBJ1-1; no reliable D call. Germline V gene sequence: CDR1 SGHTA, CDR2 FQGNSA. This CDR3 is built from 13 residues. V was shortened by 1 base and J by 1 base, with 4 bases between the two germline ends. The CDR3 DNA reads as TGTGCCAGCAGCTTAGACAGGAACACTGAAGCTTTCTTT. It specifies CASSLDRNTEAFF. Looking up the rest from reference TRBV7-2 and TRBJ1-1 gives the full variable domain: GAGVSQSPSNKVTEKGKDVELRCDPISGHTALYWYRQSLGQGLEFLIYFQGNSAPDKSGLPSDRFSAERTGGSVSTLTIQRTQQEDSAVYLCASSLDRNTEAFFGQGTRLTVV.